Below, 27 T cell receptor beta chains from the same sample are listed, as sequenced in a study of regulatory T cells in long-lasting Graves disease. The time point is: persistent/refractory GD, antithyroid drugs over 5 years with positive TRAb. Researchers made the TCR library from RNA that was extracted from PBMCs. Relying on iRepertoire HTBI primers and Arm-PCR of CDR3 regions, the team built TCR beta libraries. Each CDR3 protein is one row after TCRdb ran MiXCR on the multiplex PCR reads. The table lists 450,000 or so distinct CDR3 sequences, roughly 23% of them singletons, with 13% in the top ten. Sequencing was performed on peripheral blood mononuclear cells (PBMCs), taken when the disease was refractory, from a patient treated with antithyroid drugs. The receptors were sampled from a female donor with Graves disease.

V is TRBV6-1 and J is TRBJ2-2, with a possible D match to TRBD2 (6 bases). V was shortened by 10 bases and J by 3 bases, with 15 bases between the two germline ends. This CDR3 region has 14 residues. Germline V CDR1 and CDR2: MNHNS, SASEGT. The CDR3, as DNA: TGTGCCACCGCTCCGGGACTCTACACCGGGGAGCTGTTTTTT. Amino acids: CATAPGLYTGELFF.

Many counts were recorded for this clonotype. This chain joins TRBV6-2 or TRBV6-3 and TRBJ1-6, with 9 bases matching TRBD1. Germline lookup yields CDR1 MNHEY and CDR2 SVGEGT. Trimming removed 5 bases from V and 8 bases from J; junction bases left unmatched: 4. The CDR3 is 14 amino acids. The CDR3 DNA is TGTGCCAGCAGTGAGGACAGGGGATATTCACCCCTCCACTTT. This translates into CASSEDRGYSPLHF.

The genes are TRBV6-9 and TRBJ2-5, with 9 bases that match TRBD1. The CDR3 extends over 20 amino acids. CDR1 MNHGY and CDR2 SVAAGI come from the germline V gene. The ends lost 3 bases at V and 1 base at J; junction bases unmatched: 18. The CDR3 protein is CASSYSRTGAHGSFQETQYF. The CDR3 nucleotides read TGTGCCAGCAGTTACTCCCGGACAGGGGCGCATGGCTCGTTCCAAGAGACCCAGTACTTC.

The chain couples TRBV6-1 to TRBJ2-1, with D perhaps TRBD1 (5 bases). The V end lost 10 bases, the J end lost 0 bases, and 10 bases lay between the germline ends. CDR1 is MNHNS and CDR2 is SASEGT in the germline V gene. The CDR3 has 13 residues. CDR3 protein: CATRRGSYNEQFF. The CDR3 nucleotides read TGTGCCACCCGTAGGGGCTCCTACAATGAGCAGTTCTTC.

Ten or more counts support this clonotype. The J gene is TRBJ2-7, the V gene TRBV29-1; 8 bases line up with TRBD2. Trimming cost V 1 base and J 2 bases; bases outside gene matches: 7. This CDR3 is built from 15 residues. Germline V lookup: CDR1 SQVTM, CDR2 ANQGSEA. CDR3 region: CSVEVGQRGTYEQYF. The CDR3 nucleotides read TGCAGCGTTGAAGTGGGCCAGCGGGGGACCTACGAGCAGTACTTC.

This clonotype was seen repeatedly, ten times or more. This sequence joins TRBV12-3 or TRBV12-4 and TRBJ1-5, with D hard to call. The CDR3 is 13 residues long. V shed 8 bases and J shed 6 bases, with 14 bases lying between them. This chain's CDR3 is CASCQTRGQPQHF. The CDR3 DNA sequence: TGTGCCAGCTGCCAGACCCGGGGTCAGCCCCAGCATTTT.

The chain recombines TRBV5-6 with TRBJ1-1; D ambiguous. Trimming cost V 3 bases and J 4 bases, with 13 bases left between them. From germline, CDR1 is SGHDT and CDR2 YYEEEE. The CDR3 has 14 amino acids. CDR3 DNA: TGTGCCAGCAGCTGGAGAGGTACGGGCACTGAAGCTTTCTTT. Translated, it gives CASSWRGTGTEAFF. The variable domain in full, with the rest retrieved from reference TRBV5-6 and TRBJ1-1, is DAGVTQSPTHLIKTRGQQVTLRCSPKSGHDTVSWYQQALGQGPQFIFQYYEEEERQRGNFPDRFSGHQFPNYSSELNVNALLLGDSALYLCASSWRGTGTEAFFGQGTRLTVV.

The CDR3 DNA reads as TGTGCCAGCAGGACACGACAGGGGACCACTGAAGCTTTCTTT. Translation: CASRTRQGTTEAFF. V and J are TRBV2 and TRBJ1-1; 8 bases match TRBD1. Unmatched junction bases numbered 7, after V lost 6 bases and J lost 4 bases. This CDR3 has 14 residues. CDR1 SNHLY and CDR2 FYNNEI come from the germline V gene.

Turning to this clonotype: An end of the junction does not agree with germline; a read error may underlie this. The chain recombines TRBV2 with TRBJ2-3; 14 nucleotides align to TRBD2. The CDR3 loop spans 15 amino acids. Per germline, CDR1 SNHLY and CDR2 FYNNEI. CDR3 DNA sequence: TGTGCCAGCAGCCCCGGGACTAGCGGGAGAGGTACGCAGTTCTTT. This codes for CASSPGTSGRGTQFF. Full variable domain (missing parts from reference TRBV2 and TRBJ2-3): EPEVTQTPSHQVTQMGQEVILRCVPISNHLYFYWYRQILGQKVEFLVSFYNNEISEKSEIFDDQFSVERPDGSNFTLKIRSTKLEDSAMYFCASSPGTSGRGTQFFGPGTRLTVL.

This clonotype came up a few times. The genes are TRBV29-1 and TRBJ1-5; TRBD1 is a possible D gene (5 bases). CDR1 is SQVTM, CDR2 ANQGSEA, per germline. The CDR3 has 15 residues. Trimming left V 5 bases short and J 0 bases short, with 14 bases between. Written as DNA, the CDR3 is TGCAGCGTTAGTGCGCAGGGCAATAGCAATCAGCCCCAGCATTTT. Its translation is CSVSAQGNSNQPQHF.

This clonotype was recorded many times. The chain uses TRBV12-3 or TRBV12-4 and TRBJ1-2; tentative D call: TRBD1 (6 bases). This CDR3 region has 12 residues. Between the trimmed V and J ends, which lost 10 bases and 1 base, there was a span of 10 bases. The CDR3 reads CATEGGNYGYTF. The CDR3, as DNA: TGTGCCACCGAGGGGGGTAACTATGGCTACACCTTC.

This clonotype has ten or more counts. The rearrangement joins TRBV7-2 to TRBJ2-5; 7 positions agree with TRBD2. V gave up 1 base and J gave up 1 base; unmatched junction bases: 3. This CDR3 spans 15 amino acids. Germline CDR1 and CDR2: SGHTA and FQGNSA. This CDR3 is CASSLVPGGQETQYF. The CDR3 DNA reads as TGTGCCAGCAGCTTAGTACCGGGGGGCCAAGAGACCCAGTACTTC.

V and J are TRBV28 and TRBJ1-3, with D perhaps TRBD1 (5 bases). This CDR3 has 16 amino acids. Trimming took 7 bases from V and 2 from J, leaving 18 bases between them. The germline V gene has CDR1 MDHEN and CDR2 SYDVKM. As DNA, the CDR3 is TGTGCCAGCATCCCGACAGAGAGTTTTGCTGGAAACACCATATATTTT. Protein product: CASIPTESFAGNTIYF.

In this sample, this clonotype turned up many times. The chain recombines TRBV2 with TRBJ2-7, with a weak D call TRBD1 (6 bases). V was clipped by 1 base and J by 0 bases, with 13 bases between them. The V gene's germline CDR1 is SNHLY and CDR2 FYNNEI. This CDR3 is 16 amino acids long. The CDR3 reads CASSEVEGQNSYEQYF. The DNA for the CDR3 is TGTGCCAGCAGTGAAGTAGAGGGACAAAACTCCTACGAGCAGTACTTC.

In this sample, this clonotype turned up a few times. The J gene is TRBJ1-1, the V gene TRBV11-2; perhaps TRBD1 as D (5 bases). The CDR3 consists of 14 residues. Trimming stripped 5 bases from V and 1 base from J, with 11 bases between. Germline CDR1 SGHAT, CDR2 FQNNGV. For the CDR3, the DNA is TGTGCCAGCAGCAGGGGAAACCGGAACACTGAAGCTTTCTTT. This translates into CASSRGNRNTEAFF.

There are many counts of this clonotype. The chain has TRBV10-3 and TRBJ1-2, with 8 positions matching TRBD1. V gave up 4 bases and J gave up 5 bases; unmatched junction bases: 9. Germline assignment: CDR1 ENHRY and CDR2 SYGVKD. The length of the CDR3 is 15 residues. CDR3 sequence: CAISVATGEFYGYTF. CDR3 in DNA: TGTGCCATCAGTGTGGCGACAGGGGAGTTTTATGGCTACACCTTC.

This clonotype was counted many times. J is TRBJ2-2 and V is TRBV28, with TRBD1 matching over 9 bases. The junction had 5 bases not matched to a gene; V was cut back by 8 bases and J by 7 bases. CDR1 and CDR2 from the germline V gene are MDHEN and SYDVKM. This CDR3 is built from 13 residues. CDR3 nucleotide sequence: TGTGCCAGCGGGACAGGGTTGGACGGGGAGCTGTTTTTT. Translating gives CASGTGLDGELFF.

This clonotype occurred a few times. The CDR3 DNA follows: TGTGCCAGCAGTTCACTGGGCCCCGGGGAGCTGTTTTTT. Its protein is CASSSLGPGELFF. The chain recombines TRBV11-2 with TRBJ2-2; D remains unclear. With 6 bases removed from V and 6 bases from J, the gap between germline ends came to 11 bases. Looked up from germline, CDR1 is SGHAT and CDR2 is FQNNGV. The CDR3 contains 13 residues.

V is TRBV7-8 and J is TRBJ2-4; 9 bases fit TRBD1. Germline V lookup: CDR1 SGHVS, CDR2 FQNEAQ. V dropped 2 bases and J dropped 8; count of bases not matched to a gene: 13. The CDR3 is 17 amino acids. The DNA for the CDR3 is TGTGCCAGCAGCTTATGGGACAGGGAGGTTCGGGGAGACATTCAGTACTTC. Residues: CASSLWDREVRGDIQYF.

As concerns this clonotype: No conserved phenylalanine or tryptophan is present at the end of the CDR3, so a read error is the likely explanation. The chain links TRBV5-1 to TRBJ1-1; no clear D. Germline loops: CDR1 SGHRS, CDR2 YFSETQ. The CDR3 covers 13 residues. The ends were cut back, 4 bases at V and 0 bases at J, with 7 bases in the middle. The CDR3 region is CASSLTMNTEAFS. In nucleotides, the CDR3 is TGCGCCAGCAGCCTAACCATGAACACTGAAGCTTTCTCT.

There are many counts of this clonotype. The genes are TRBV2 and TRBJ1-4; D gene ambiguous. Looked up from germline, CDR1 is SNHLY and CDR2 is FYNNEI. V was cut by 6 bases and J by 7 bases, with 15 bases left in between. The CDR3 spans 14 residues. The CDR3 DNA reads as TGTGCCAGCAGCCGCAGAGGGCGAGGTGAAAAACTGTTTTTT. Translation: CASSRRGRGEKLFF.

This clonotype showed up just once. The chain is built from TRBV19 and TRBJ2-2; D not certain. This CDR3 is 14 amino acids long. CDR1 is LNHDA and CDR2 is SQIVND in the germline V gene (reference sequence). V shed 9 bases and J shed 4 bases, with 15 bases lying between them. As DNA, the CDR3 is TGTGCCAGCCAACCCCCTTGGGGCACCGGGGAGCTGTTTTTT. Protein: CASQPPWGTGELFF.

This clonotype was found many times. This chain joins TRBV7-2 and TRBJ2-5, with 7 bases lining up with TRBD1. Germline V gene sequence: CDR1 SGHTA, CDR2 FQGNSA. V gave up 11 bases and J gave up 5 bases; unmatched junction bases: 8. This CDR3 contains 12 residues. The CDR3 loop reads CASAGGAETQYF. Here the CDR3 DNA reads TGTGCCTCCGCAGGGGGAGCCGAGACCCAGTACTTC.

This clonotype was seen many times. The rearrangement links TRBV27 to TRBJ1-1; D call uncertain. The V and J ends lost 3 bases and 0 bases respectively, with 8 bases between them. Germline assignment: CDR1 MNHEY and CDR2 SMNVEV (reference sequence). The CDR3 loop spans 14 amino acids. The CDR3 DNA reads as TGTGCCAGCAGTTTTTCAGTCATGAACACTGAAGCTTTCTTT. It yields the protein CASSFSVMNTEAFF.

The rearrangement uses TRBV7-6 and TRBJ1-2; D is ambiguous. Germline-derived CDR1 and CDR2 are SGHVS and FNYEAQ. V lost 1 base, J lost 8 bases, and 8 bases lay in between. The CDR3 totals 12 residues. The CDR3 loop is CASSLGEQGYTF. DNA of the CDR3: TGTGCCAGCAGCTTAGGGGAGCAAGGCTACACCTTC. The whole variable domain, filled in from reference TRBV7-6 and TRBJ1-2, reads GAGVSQSPRYKVTKRGQDVALRCDPISGHVSLYWYRQALGQGPEFLTYFNYEAQQDKSGLPNDRFSAERPEGSISTLTIQRTEQRDSAMYRCASSLGEQGYTFGSGTRLTVV.

There are many counts of this clonotype. The chain employs TRBV20-1 and TRBJ2-7; D is unclear. V was cut by 6 bases and J by 1 base, with 16 bases left in between. Germline CDR1 DFQATT, CDR2 SNEGSKA (reference sequence). The CDR3 has 14 amino acids. This chain's CDR3 is CSAQTQDRSYEQYF. The CDR3 coding sequence is TGCAGTGCCCAGACCCAAGATCGGTCCTACGAGCAGTACTTC.

This clonotype was picked up many times. The V call is TRBV12-3 or TRBV12-4, the J call TRBJ1-2, with unresolved D. V was shortened by 6 bases and J by 4 bases, with 12 bases between the two germline ends. The CDR3 is made up of 13 amino acids. This chain's CDR3 is CASRIDTLYGYTF. CDR3 in DNA: TGTGCCAGCAGAATTGACACGCTCTATGGCTACACCTTC.